This T cell receptor (beta chain) emerged from a study of shared clonotypes between healthy human individuals. The CDR3 contains 16 residues. The germline V gene encodes CDR1 SGHRS and CDR2 YFSETQ. J was trimmed by 5 bases and V by 3 bases; bases with no gene match: 12. Measured with immunoSEQ multiplex PCR; TCRdb has only the in-frame clones, and not every one. The table has 2 million to 3 million clones, 93% seen once. The origin of this receptor is a man aged 18 to 30 in good health. Some clones in this sample may be carry-over from other donors' samples. The chain combines TRBV5-1 with TRBJ2-7, with 9 bases fitting TRBD2. Specimen: naive CD4+ T cells from PBMCs. The subset is: CD45RA+ positively selected. As DNA, the CDR3 is TGCGCCAGCAGCTCCCTCCTTTCTAGCGGGAACCACGAGCAGTACTTC. This translates into CASSSLLSSGNHEQYF.